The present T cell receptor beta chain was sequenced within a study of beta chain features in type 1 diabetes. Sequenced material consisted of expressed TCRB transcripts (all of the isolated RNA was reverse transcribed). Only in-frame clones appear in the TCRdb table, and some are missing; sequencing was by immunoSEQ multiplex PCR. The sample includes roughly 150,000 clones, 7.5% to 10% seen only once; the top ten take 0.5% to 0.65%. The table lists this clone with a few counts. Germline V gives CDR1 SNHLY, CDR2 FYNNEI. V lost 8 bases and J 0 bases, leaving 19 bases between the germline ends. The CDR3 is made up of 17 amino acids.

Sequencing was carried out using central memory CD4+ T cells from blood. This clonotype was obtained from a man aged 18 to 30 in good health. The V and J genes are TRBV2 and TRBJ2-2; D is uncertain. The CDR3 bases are TGTGCCAGCCACCTCAACGAGGCTTCCCCGAACACCGGGGAGCTGTTTTTT. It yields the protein CASHLNEASPNTGELFF.